Given below is one TCR beta chain in context. Antigen: not known. Germline CDR1 and CDR2: SQVTM and ANQGSEA. After removal of 4 bases from V and 1 base from J, the junction contained 10 bases not matched to a gene. CDR3 length equals 16 residues. This record belongs to a study of PD-1 blockade in classical Hodgkin lymphoma. The assay was immunoSEQ multiplex PCR, and TCRdb's table has in-frame clones only and misses some. The sample yields tens of thousands of clones, 90% seen once. Whole-study findings and limits: Patients who responded completely had about the same baseline diversity as newly diagnosed patients. Compared with healthy donors, newly diagnosed patients reportedly showed lower baseline TCR diversity. In CD4+ cells, TCR diversity went up significantly by C4D1, but in CD8+ cells it did not. When nivolumab was started under 1 year after ASCT, patients were excluded.

All the patients suffered relapse after autologous stem cell transplantation, and brentuximab vedotin exposure differed. Out of thawed PBMCs, magnetic negative selection purified CD4+ T cells. Sequencing was performed on CD4+ T cells from blood, taken at baseline. The receptor was isolated from a human donor with classical Hodgkin lymphoma. The rearrangement joins TRBV29-1 to TRBJ2-5; 9 bases match TRBD2. The CDR3 region has the DNA TGCAGCGTTGTCATACCGCGGGGGGGAGTCCAAGAGACCCAGTACTTC. It codes for CSVVIPRGGVQETQYF.